The rows below give T cell receptor beta chains drawn from one sample of a study of cytomegalovirus exposure and HLA in healthy donors. Produced via immunoSEQ multiplex PCR; TCRdb's table is partial and in-frame only. Altogether roughly 150,000 clones are present, about four fifths being singletons, with the ten largest covering about 5.6%. Material: PBMCs. The source is a man aged 25-40 years in good health and CMV-seropositive. Each CDR3 is given with its conserved first and last residue. A D gene is named only where the DNA matches it firmly. Some rows mark clone size as missing; the rest say once, few, many or name a class of expanded clone.

D gene: TRBD1
clone size: NA
V gene: TRBV6-6
J gene: TRBJ1-2
CDR3 protein: CASSYSGTGGPDGYTF
CDR3 DNA: TGTGCCAGCAGTTACTCCGGGACAGGGGGTCCGGATGGCTACACCTTC

D gene: TRBD1
clone size: NA
V gene: TRBV6-4
J gene: TRBJ2-2
CDR3 protein: CASSLGQGPGELFF
CDR3 DNA: TGTGCCAGCAGTCTCGGACAGGGGCCCGGGGAGCTGTTTTTT

D gene: NA
clone size: once
V gene: TRBV29-1
J gene: TRBJ1-2
CDR3 protein: CSVEVGGGTGYTF
CDR3 DNA: TGCAGCGTTGAAGTTGGGGGGGGAACGGGCTACACCTTC

D gene: TRBD2
clone size: NA
V gene: TRBV27
J gene: TRBJ2-3
CDR3 protein: CASSANPTSGRTGTQYF
CDR3 DNA: TGTGCCAGCAGTGCCAACCCGACTAGCGGGAGGACTGGTACGCAGTATTTT

D gene: TRBD1
clone size: NA
V gene: TRBV9
J gene: TRBJ2-3
CDR3 protein: CASSPTVPPGQGADTQYF
CDR3 DNA: TGTGCCAGCAGCCCAACCGTACCCCCGGGACAGGGTGCAGATACGCAGTATTTT

D gene: TRBD1
clone size: once
V gene: TRBV6-4
J gene: TRBJ1-1
CDR3 protein: CASRTGLNTEAFF
CDR3 DNA: TGTGCCAGCAGGACAGGGCTGAACACTGAAGCTTTCTTT

D gene: TRBD1
clone size: once
V gene: TRBV25-1
J gene: TRBJ2-1
CDR3 protein: CASSELNRDRGQFF
CDR3 DNA: TGTGCCAGCAGTGAATTAAACCGGGACAGGGGGCAGTTCTTC

D gene: NA
clone size: NA
V gene: TRBV28
J gene: TRBJ2-3
CDR3 protein: CASSFPPQGTDTQYF
CDR3 DNA: TGTGCCAGCAGTTTCCCGCCCCAGGGGACAGATACGCAGTATTTT

D gene: TRBD1
clone size: NA
V gene: TRBV5-1
J gene: TRBJ2-1
CDR3 protein: CASSLEGQTYNEQFF
CDR3 DNA: TGCGCCAGCAGCTTGGAGGGACAGACCTACAATGAGCAGTTCTTC

D gene: TRBD2
clone size: NA
V gene: TRBV9
J gene: TRBJ2-1
CDR3 protein: CASSVEGLAGQFF
CDR3 DNA: TGTGCCAGCAGCGTAGAGGGACTAGCGGGACAGTTCTTC

D gene: NA
clone size: NA
V gene: TRBV7-9
J gene: TRBJ1-2
CDR3 protein: CASSLAGQGDTF
CDR3 DNA: TGTGCCAGCAGCTTAGCCGGGCAGGGTGACACCTTC

D gene: TRBD1
clone size: few
V gene: TRBV6-5
J gene: TRBJ2-7
CDR3 protein: CASSYAGQGHYEQYF
CDR3 DNA: TGTGCCAGCAGTTACGCGGGACAGGGGCACTACGAGCAGTACTTC

D gene: NA
clone size: NA
V gene: TRBV19
J gene: TRBJ2-3
CDR3 protein: CASSISGGLAESTDTQYF
CDR3 DNA: TGTGCCAGTAGTATATCAGGAGGGTTAGCGGAAAGCACAGATACGCAGTATTTT

D gene: NA
clone size: once
V gene: TRBV11-2
J gene: TRBJ2-2
CDR3 protein: CASSSGWTGELFF
CDR3 DNA: TGTGCCAGCAGCTCAGGGTGGACCGGGGAGCTGTTTTTT

D gene: NA
clone size: NA
V gene: TRBV28
J gene: TRBJ1-5
CDR3 protein: CASTMQESGNQPQHF
CDR3 DNA: TGTGCCAGCACCATGCAGGAATCGGGCAATCAGCCCCAGCATTTT

D gene: TRBD2
clone size: NA
V gene: TRBV30
J gene: TRBJ2-5
CDR3 protein: CAWSVTLARETQYF
CDR3 DNA: TGTGCCTGGAGTGTAACACTAGCGAGGGAGACCCAGTACTTC

D gene: TRBD2
clone size: NA
V gene: TRBV7-2
J gene: TRBJ2-3
CDR3 protein: CASSPWRGARDTQYF
CDR3 DNA: TGTGCCAGCAGCCCATGGCGGGGGGCCCGGGATACGCAGTATTTT

D gene: TRBD1
clone size: NA
V gene: TRBV4-3
J gene: TRBJ2-1
CDR3 protein: CASSQGPGQGNNEQFF
CDR3 DNA: TGCGCCAGCAGCCAAGGGCCAGGACAGGGAAACAATGAGCAGTTCTTC

D gene: NA
clone size: once
V gene: TRBV4-1
J gene: TRBJ2-1
CDR3 protein: CASSQDAAHSYNEQFF
CDR3 DNA: TGCGCCAGCAGCCAAGATGCGGCGCATTCCTACAATGAGCAGTTCTTC

D gene: TRBD2
clone size: NA
V gene: TRBV27
J gene: TRBJ2-5
CDR3 protein: CASSPTSGVRGETQYF
CDR3 DNA: TGTGCCAGCAGTCCAACTAGCGGGGTTAGAGGAGAGACCCAGTACTTC

D gene: TRBD1
clone size: NA
V gene: TRBV18
J gene: TRBJ1-5
CDR3 protein: CASSQDRGDQPQHF
CDR3 DNA: TGTGCCAGCTCCCAGGACAGGGGTGATCAGCCCCAGCATTTT

D gene: NA
clone size: NA
V gene: TRBV18
J gene: TRBJ2-2
CDR3 protein: CASSPGGANTGELFF
CDR3 DNA: TGTGCCAGCTCACCCGGCGGGGCGAACACCGGGGAGCTGTTTTTT

D gene: TRBD2
clone size: NA
V gene: TRBV5-4
J gene: TRBJ2-3
CDR3 protein: CASSSWTSGLDGDTQYF
CDR3 DNA: TGTGCCAGCAGCAGCTGGACTAGCGGGTTAGACGGGGATACGCAGTATTTT

D gene: TRBD2
clone size: NA
V gene: TRBV18
J gene: TRBJ2-7
CDR3 protein: CASSPGTRSYEQYF
CDR3 DNA: TGTGCCAGCTCACCAGGGACTAGATCCTACGAGCAGTACTTC

D gene: TRBD1
clone size: NA
V gene: TRBV6-1
J gene: TRBJ2-7
CDR3 protein: CASSVTGTGSYEQYF
CDR3 DNA: TGTGCCAGCAGTGTAACCGGGACAGGGTCCTACGAGCAGTACTTC

D gene: TRBD1
clone size: NA
V gene: TRBV6-5
J gene: TRBJ2-7
CDR3 protein: CASRRNRGGIEQYF
CDR3 DNA: TGTGCCAGCAGAAGGAACAGGGGTGGGATCGAGCAGTACTTC

D gene: TRBD2
clone size: NA
V gene: TRBV29-1
J gene: TRBJ2-1
CDR3 protein: CSGSGRADEQFF
CDR3 DNA: TGCAGCGGTAGCGGGAGGGCCGATGAGCAGTTCTTC

D gene: NA
clone size: NA
V gene: TRBV29-1
J gene: TRBJ2-1
CDR3 protein: CGVDAGSYNEQFF
CDR3 DNA: TGCGGCGTTGATGCGGGCTCCTACAATGAGCAGTTCTTC

D gene: NA
clone size: NA
V gene: TRBV20-1
J gene: TRBJ1-2
CDR3 protein: CSVYGENGYTF
CDR3 DNA: TGCAGTGTATACGGGGAGAATGGCTACACCTTC

D gene: TRBD1
clone size: NA
V gene: TRBV7-2
J gene: TRBJ1-2
CDR3 protein: CASSPTGKFYGYTF
CDR3 DNA: TGTGCCAGCAGCCCGACAGGGAAATTCTATGGCTACACCTTC

D gene: TRBD2
clone size: NA
V gene: TRBV11-2
J gene: TRBJ2-7
CDR3 protein: CASRRLAGEGEQYF
CDR3 DNA: TGTGCCAGCAGACGCCTAGCGGGGGAAGGCGAGCAGTACTTC

D gene: TRBD1
clone size: NA
V gene: TRBV9
J gene: TRBJ2-7
CDR3 protein: CASSVVGQGHEQYF
CDR3 DNA: TGTGCCAGCAGCGTAGTAGGACAGGGTCACGAGCAGTACTTC

D gene: NA
clone size: NA
V gene: TRBV4-2
J gene: TRBJ2-4
CDR3 protein: CASMLGPGAKNIQYF
CDR3 DNA: TGTGCCAGCATGTTGGGCCCTGGGGCCAAAAACATTCAGTACTTC

D gene: NA
clone size: NA
V gene: TRBV7-6
J gene: TRBJ2-7
CDR3 protein: CASSFDLASYEQYF
CDR3 DNA: TGTGCCAGCAGCTTTGATCTAGCCTCCTACGAGCAGTACTTC

D gene: NA
clone size: NA
V gene: TRBV4-1
J gene: TRBJ2-3
CDR3 protein: CASSLGSTDTQYF
CDR3 DNA: TGCGCCAGCAGCCTCGGGTCCACAGATACGCAGTATTTT

D gene: NA
clone size: few
V gene: TRBV2
J gene: TRBJ2-7
CDR3 protein: CASSSQGPWEQYF
CDR3 DNA: TGTGCCAGCAGTTCACAGGGCCCCTGGGAGCAGTACTTC

D gene: NA
clone size: NA
V gene: TRBV7-9
J gene: TRBJ2-1
CDR3 protein: CASSFSKTYNEQFF
CDR3 DNA: TGTGCCAGCAGCTTTTCAAAGACTTACAATGAGCAGTTCTTC

D gene: NA
clone size: NA
V gene: TRBV27
J gene: TRBJ1-4
CDR3 protein: CASRSTDYEKLFF
CDR3 DNA: TGTGCCAGCAGATCGACAGATTATGAAAAACTGTTTTTT

D gene: NA
clone size: NA
V gene: TRBV5-1
J gene: TRBJ2-2
CDR3 protein: CASSVDFTGELFF
CDR3 DNA: TGCGCCAGCAGCGTCGACTTCACCGGGGAGCTGTTTTTT

D gene: NA
clone size: once
V gene: TRBV28
J gene: TRBJ1-6
CDR3 protein: CASSFPLMLGDNSPLHF
CDR3 DNA: TGTGCCAGCAGTTTCCCCTTAATGTTAGGGGATAATTCACCCCTCCACTTT

D gene: TRBD2
clone size: NA
V gene: TRBV4-3
J gene: TRBJ2-6
CDR3 protein: CASSQDPSGGFGANVLTF
CDR3 DNA: TGCGCCAGCAGCCAAGATCCTAGCGGGGGGTTCGGGGCCAACGTCCTGACTTTC

D gene: TRBD2
clone size: once
V gene: TRBV4-1
J gene: TRBJ2-1
CDR3 protein: CASSQAQREGNEQFF
CDR3 DNA: TGCGCCAGCAGCCAAGCCCAGCGGGAGGGAAATGAGCAGTTCTTC

D gene: NA
clone size: once
V gene: TRBV25-1
J gene: TRBJ1-3
CDR3 protein: CASSESGYGNTIYF
CDR3 DNA: TGTGCCAGCAGTGAATCAGGGTACGGAAACACCATATATTTT

D gene: TRBD1
clone size: NA
V gene: TRBV27
J gene: TRBJ1-1
CDR3 protein: CASSLSSGQGGNTEAFF
CDR3 DNA: TGTGCCAGCAGTTTATCCTCCGGACAGGGTGGGAACACTGAAGCTTTCTTT

D gene: NA
clone size: NA
V gene: TRBV7-2
J gene: TRBJ1-3
CDR3 protein: CASSSATGRGVNTIYF
CDR3 DNA: TGTGCCAGCAGCTCAGCCACAGGGCGGGGGGTAAACACCATATATTTT

D gene: NA
clone size: NA
V gene: TRBV4-1
J gene: TRBJ2-1
CDR3 protein: CASSQISLSYNEQFF
CDR3 DNA: TGCGCCAGCAGCCAAATTAGCCTTTCCTACAATGAGCAGTTCTTC

D gene: TRBD2
clone size: NA
V gene: TRBV15
J gene: TRBJ2-7
CDR3 protein: CATSRDKGREYF
CDR3 DNA: TGTGCCACCAGCAGAGATAAAGGGAGGGAGTACTTC

D gene: TRBD2
clone size: NA
V gene: TRBV7-9
J gene: TRBJ2-1
CDR3 protein: CASSGRLAASSYNEQFF
CDR3 DNA: TGTGCCAGCAGCGGCCGACTAGCGGCAAGCTCCTACAATGAGCAGTTCTTC

D gene: TRBD2
clone size: NA
V gene: TRBV6-5
J gene: TRBJ2-7
CDR3 protein: CASSYGGLAGGQYF
CDR3 DNA: TGTGCCAGCAGTTATGGAGGACTAGCAGGCGGGCAGTACTTC

D gene: TRBD1
clone size: few
V gene: TRBV19
J gene: TRBJ1-1
CDR3 protein: CASSPDRGLSEAFF
CDR3 DNA: TGTGCCAGTAGTCCGGACAGGGGGTTGTCTGAAGCTTTCTTT

D gene: NA
clone size: NA
V gene: TRBV2
J gene: TRBJ1-3
CDR3 protein: CASTIDGVSGNTIYF
CDR3 DNA: TGTGCCAGCACCATCGACGGAGTCTCTGGAAACACCATATATTTT

D gene: NA
clone size: NA
V gene: TRBV27
J gene: TRBJ2-7
CDR3 protein: CASSLGPGTAREQYF
CDR3 DNA: TGTGCCAGCAGTTTAGGGCCCGGGACTGCACGCGAGCAGTACTTC

D gene: NA
clone size: NA
V gene: TRBV27
J gene: TRBJ1-1
CDR3 protein: CASSPEGQLNTEAFF
CDR3 DNA: TGTGCCAGCAGTCCAGAAGGACAGTTGAACACTGAAGCTTTCTTT

D gene: NA
clone size: NA
V gene: TRBV28
J gene: TRBJ1-2
CDR3 protein: CASSSFLRSQGYGYTF
CDR3 DNA: TGTGCCAGCAGTTCCTTCCTCCGATCCCAGGGCTATGGCTACACCTTC

D gene: NA
clone size: NA
V gene: TRBV25-1
J gene: TRBJ1-1
CDR3 protein: CASSDFNREAFF
CDR3 DNA: TGTGCCAGCAGTGATTTCAACAGGGAAGCTTTCTTT

D gene: NA
clone size: NA
V gene: TRBV6-6
J gene: TRBJ2-7
CDR3 protein: CASTRGDRSSYEQYF
CDR3 DNA: TGTGCCAGCACCCGGGGGGACAGGAGCTCCTACGAGCAGTACTTC

D gene: NA
clone size: NA
V gene: TRBV7-8
J gene: TRBJ1-6
CDR3 protein: CASSFVVAGSDSPLHF
CDR3 DNA: TGTGCCAGCAGCTTCGTAGTTGCGGGGTCGGATTCACCCCTCCACTTT

D gene: TRBD1
clone size: NA
V gene: TRBV13
J gene: TRBJ2-6
CDR3 protein: CASSGTGDGGANVLTF
CDR3 DNA: TGTGCCAGCAGCGGGACAGGGGACGGCGGGGCCAACGTCCTGACTTTC